This paragraph reports one T cell receptor beta chain. This CDR3 is 12 amino acids long. Looked up from germline, CDR1 is KGHSH and CDR2 is LQKENI. V lost 3 bases, J lost 12 bases, and 12 bases lay in between. This record belongs to a study of regulatory T cells in long-lasting Graves disease. Documented time point: newly diagnosed GD, antithyroid drugs for less than 3 months. With RNA extracted from PBMCs as input, the TCR library was made. Graves' disease diagnosis relied on American Thyroid Association guidelines. TCR beta libraries were built with iRepertoire HTBI primers and Arm-PCR of CDR3 regions. TCRdb itself ran the multiplex PCR reads through MiXCR, one entry per CDR3 protein. The profile shows about 440,000 distinct CDR3 sequences, 15% of them singletons. The data also belong to a second study, concerning T cells in Graves' hyperthyroidism and ophthalmopathy. Turning to that study: The blood repertoire included most of the expanded thyroid clonotypes above 0.001. In validation, the model predicted ophthalmopathy. These predictions came a median approximately 5.9 months before onset.

The sample consisted of peripheral blood mononuclear cells (PBMCs), taken at new diagnosis, from a patient treated with antithyroid drugs. The TCR was taken from a woman in her 30s with Graves disease. The chain joins TRBV18 to TRBJ2-1; D gene uncertain. The CDR3 DNA is TGTGCCAGCTCACCTCCCCTTTCTGGGCAGTTCTTC. Translated: CASSPPLSGQFF.